A single sample gave rise to the 18 T cell receptor beta chains below, sequenced in a study of T-cell memory formation after mild COVID-19. TCRdb re-called the 5' RACE reads with MiXCR, one entry per CDR3 protein. Of more than 300,000 distinct CDR3 sequences in the sample, under 25% were seen once. The sequencing sample was made of PBMCs or a T cell subset sorted from them (not recorded which). These receptors were obtained from a man younger than 35 who had mild COVID-19 (a few samples of this study predate the infection). Cell type and time point are not known.

There are a few counts of this clonotype. The chain carries TRBV12-3 or TRBV12-4 and TRBJ2-1; D possibly matches TRBD1 or TRBD2 (6 bases each). V was cut by 6 bases and J by 4 bases, with 10 bases left in between. The CDR3 spans 13 residues. CDR3 nucleotides: TGTGCCAGCAGATGGGGGGCATACAATGAGCAGTTCTTC. Its translation is CASRWGAYNEQFF.

This clonotype was seen more than once but under ten times. The chain carries TRBV28 and TRBJ1-2; 8 bases fit TRBD1. Germline lookup yields CDR1 MDHEN and CDR2 SYDVKM. The CDR3 totals 13 residues. V shed 11 bases, J shed 6 bases, and the junction held 11 bases outside the gene matches. As DNA, the CDR3 is TGTGCCGGATCAGGGGGCGCGGATCATGGCTACACCTTC. This translates into CAGSGGADHGYTF.

This clonotype was seen a handful of times. This rearrangement joins TRBV7-9 to TRBJ1-6, with a tentative D call TRBD1 (6 bases). The germline gives CDR1 SEHNR, CDR2 FQNEAQ (reference sequence). V shed 4 bases and J shed 2 bases, with 9 bases lying between them. This CDR3 has 15 amino acids. In DNA, the CDR3 is TGTGCCAGCAGCTCACAGGGTACCTATAATTCACCCCTCCACTTT. It translates to CASSSQGTYNSPLHF.

This chain joins TRBV3-1 and TRBJ1-5; no clear D gene. The CDR3 is made up of 13 amino acids. The germline V gene has CDR1 LGHDT and CDR2 YNNKEL (reference sequence). V lost 1 base to trimming and J lost 6 bases, with 7 bases between them. In DNA form, the CDR3 reads TGTGCCAGCAGCCAAGCCAGATCTCAGCCCCAGCATTTT. It yields the protein CASSQARSQPQHF.

This clonotype was seen a handful of times. This chain links TRBV9 with TRBJ2-2; 8 bases line up with TRBD2. The V and J ends lost 0 bases and 6 bases, in that order; junction bases with no gene match: 10. This CDR3 contains 17 residues. Germline V gene data show CDR1 as SGDLS and CDR2 as YYNGEE. The CDR3 loop is CASSVAPQRGYAGELFF. The DNA for the CDR3 is TGTGCCAGCAGCGTAGCTCCGCAGCGGGGGTACGCCGGGGAGCTGTTTTTT.

The chain couples TRBV5-5 to TRBJ2-3, with D unclear. With 1 base removed from V and 4 bases from J, the gap between germline ends came to 7 bases. The CDR3 contains 13 residues. Germline V gene sequence: CDR1 SGHKS, CDR2 YYEKEE (reference sequence). The CDR3 protein is CASSLQPADTQYF. CDR3 DNA: TGTGCCAGCAGCTTGCAGCCCGCAGATACGCAGTATTTT.

The chain combines TRBV12-3 or TRBV12-4 with TRBJ2-1; 9 bases line up with TRBD1. V trimming: 6 bases; J trimming: 7 bases; junction bases outside the gene matches: 10. This CDR3 contains 15 residues. CDR3 nucleotide sequence: TGTGCCAGCAGAGACTACAGGGGGCTGAGGAATGAGCAGTTCTTC. It is translated as CASRDYRGLRNEQFF.

This clonotype showed up just a few times. The chain combines TRBV5-8 with TRBJ1-1; D may be TRBD1 (5 bases). Germline values: CDR1 SGHTS, CDR2 YDEGEE. The CDR3 has 16 amino acids. The V end lost 1 base, the J end lost 10 bases, and 23 bases lay between the germline ends. CDR3 DNA sequence: TGTGCCAGCAGCTTGTCAAGGGGTGAATATAGAGAGAGAGCTTTCTTT. Residues: CASSLSRGEYRERAFF.

This clonotype was seen more than once but under ten times. The V gene is TRBV9, the J gene TRBJ1-1; the match to TRBD1 covers 7 bases. Germline V gives CDR1 SGDLS, CDR2 YYNGEE. The CDR3 is 13 residues long. Losses at the gene ends were 0 bases for V and 6 bases for J; bases not matched to a gene: 2. The CDR3 is CASSVGQGAEAFF. The CDR3 nucleotides read TGTGCCAGCAGCGTAGGGCAGGGGGCTGAAGCTTTCTTT.

This clonotype has only a few counts. The V gene is TRBV24-1, the J gene TRBJ2-6; TRBD2 is a possible D gene (5 bases). Germline V gene sequence: CDR1 KGHDR, CDR2 SFDVKD. Trimming removed 8 bases at V and 0 bases at J, with 13 bases between. This CDR3 has 16 amino acids. This CDR3 is CATIRGPRSGANVLTF. The CDR3 region has the DNA TGTGCCACCATACGGGGTCCTCGCTCTGGGGCCAACGTCCTGACTTTC.

Only a few counts were recorded for this clonotype. The chain links TRBV4-2 to TRBJ2-1, with D possibly TRBD2 on 6 matching bases. V lost 7 bases to trimming and J lost 10 bases, with 20 bases between them. The CDR3 spans 14 residues. The germline V gene has CDR1 LGHNA and CDR2 YNFKEQ. The CDR3, as DNA: TGTGCCAGCACCCCGGGACTCTCCTTGGAGGAGCAGTTCTTC. Translating gives CASTPGLSLEEQFF.

This chain links TRBV6-6 with TRBJ1-4; no firm D call. Per the germline V gene, CDR1 is MNHNY and CDR2 is SVGAGI (reference sequence). Trimming left V 6 bases short and J 5 bases short, with 10 bases between. This CDR3 contains 13 residues. CDR3 protein: CASSQRLNEKLFF. Written as DNA, the CDR3 is TGTGCCAGCAGCCAACGATTGAATGAAAAACTGTTTTTT.

Details on this clonotype: A much bigger clone sits one base away, suggesting this may be a read error. V gene TRBV6-2 or TRBV6-3 combines with J gene TRBJ2-7; D uncertain. The length of the CDR3 is 13 residues. CDR1 is MNHEY, CDR2 SVGEGT, per germline. CDR3 sequence: CAISWAGSYEQYF. Here the CDR3 DNA reads TGTGCCATCAGTTGGGCAGGCTCCTACGAGCAGTACTTC.

The genes are TRBV20-1 and TRBJ1-2; 7 positions agree with TRBD1. The V and J ends lost 5 bases and 1 base, in that order; junction bases with no gene match: 4. The CDR3 consists of 13 residues. Germline V gene lookup returns CDR1 DFQATT and CDR2 SNEGSKA (reference sequence). This chain's CDR3 is CSAWDRNNYGYTF. The CDR3 DNA reads TGCAGTGCTTGGGACAGAAATAACTATGGCTACACCTTC.

This clonotype was counted ten times or more. The rearrangement links TRBV5-5 to TRBJ2-7; maybe TRBD2 (5 bases). The CDR3 length is 15 residues. Germline assignment: CDR1 SGHKS and CDR2 YYEKEE (reference sequence). Deletions cut 4 bases from V and 2 bases from J, with 16 bases between. CDR3: CASSMITSGTYEQYF. CDR3 nucleotide sequence: TGTGCCAGCAGCATGATTACGTCCGGGACCTACGAGCAGTACTTC.

The chain employs TRBV5-1 and TRBJ2-2, with D perhaps TRBD1 (6 bases). This CDR3 spans 15 amino acids. Trimming removed 2 bases from V and 6 bases from J, with 14 bases in between. CDR1 SGHRS and CDR2 YFSETQ come from the germline V gene. The CDR3 nucleotides are TGCGCCAGCAGCTTCTTGGACAGTCCCTCCGGGGAGCTGTTTTTT. Its protein is CASSFLDSPSGELFF.

This chain joins TRBV20-1 and TRBJ2-7, with a weak D call TRBD1 (5 bases). The V gene lost 0 bases and the J gene lost 12 bases, with 18 bases spanning the gap. The CDR3 has 13 residues. CDR1 DFQATT and CDR2 SNEGSKA come from the germline V gene (reference sequence). The CDR3 coding sequence is TGCAGTGCTAGAGATCCTATGCTCGACAGATCGTACGTC. Its translation: CSARDPMLDRSYV.

The chain links TRBV4-1 to TRBJ1-6, with D possibly being TRBD1 (5 bases). Germline assignment: CDR1 MGHRA and CDR2 YSYEKL. This CDR3 is built from 16 residues. V was pared by 4 bases and J by 7 bases, with 17 bases between. For the CDR3, the DNA is TGCGCCAGCAGCCTGGGCTTAGGGGCCTTCAATTCACCCCTCCACTTT. Translation gives CASSLGLGAFNSPLHF.